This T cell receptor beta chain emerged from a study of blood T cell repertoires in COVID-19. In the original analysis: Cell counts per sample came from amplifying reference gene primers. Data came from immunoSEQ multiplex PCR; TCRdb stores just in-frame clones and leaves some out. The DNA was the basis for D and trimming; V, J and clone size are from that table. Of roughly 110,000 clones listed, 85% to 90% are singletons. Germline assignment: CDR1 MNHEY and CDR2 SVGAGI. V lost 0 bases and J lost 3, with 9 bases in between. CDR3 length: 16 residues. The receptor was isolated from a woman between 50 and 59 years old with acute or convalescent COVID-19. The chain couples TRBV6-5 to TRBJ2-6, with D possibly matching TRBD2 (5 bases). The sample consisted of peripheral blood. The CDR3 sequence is CASSYSIGSGANVLTF. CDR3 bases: TGTGCCAGCAGTTACTCGATAGGGAGTGGGGCCAACGTCCTGACTTTC.